Listed here are 15 T cell receptor beta chains from one sample, sequenced in a study of cytomegalovirus exposure and HLA in healthy donors. PCR primers comprised 60 Vbeta and 13 Jbeta primers. Only in-frame clones appear in the TCRdb table, and some are missing; sequencing was by immunoSEQ multiplex PCR. This sample has about 140,000 clones, with more than 60% found just once. Sequencing used PBMCs. Source of these receptors: a male donor in good health and CMV-seronegative.

This sequence joins TRBV27 and TRBJ2-5; 7 bases align to TRBD2. Per germline, CDR1 MNHEY and CDR2 SMNVEV (reference sequence). Losses at the gene ends were 3 bases for V and 1 base for J; bases not matched to a gene: 8. This CDR3 spans 16 amino acids. CDR3 residues: CASSFGIAGPQETQYF. CDR3 nucleotide sequence: TGTGCCAGCAGTTTTGGGATAGCGGGTCCCCAAGAGACCCAGTACTTC.

This CDR3 reads CASIGRVNYGYTF. DNA for the CDR3: TGTGCCAGCATCGGCAGGGTAAACTATGGCTACACCTTC. The V call is TRBV6-5, the J call TRBJ1-2, with D tentatively TRBD1 (5 bases). Germline V gene data show CDR1 as MNHEY and CDR2 as SVGAGI. Trimming left V 7 bases short and J 2 bases short, with 11 bases between. The CDR3 totals 13 residues.

The chain links TRBV19 to TRBJ2-1, with D possibly TRBD2 on 5 matching bases. Germline CDR1 reads LNHDA; CDR2 reads SQIVND (reference sequence). This CDR3 contains 17 residues. V was trimmed by 5 bases and J by 0 bases, leaving 17 bases between them. The CDR3 DNA reads as TGTGCCAGTAGTCCGCGGTTGAGGGTTAGCTCCTACAATGAGCAGTTCTTC. Its translation: CASSPRLRVSSYNEQFF.

The genes are TRBV30 and TRBJ1-5, with no clear D. This CDR3 spans 13 amino acids. Trimming pared 2 bases from V and 7 bases from J, leaving 12 bases between. Germline CDR1 and CDR2: GTSNPN and SVGIG (reference sequence). CDR3 region: CAWSLGRGQPQHF. The CDR3 bases are TGTGCCTGGAGTTTAGGGCGCGGGCAGCCCCAGCATTTT.

The chain recombines TRBV4-1 with TRBJ1-1; TRBD1 matches 7 bases. The CDR3 totals 16 residues. Germline CDR1 and CDR2: MGHRA and YSYEKL. Unmatched junction bases numbered 4, after V lost 0 bases and J lost 0 bases. CDR3 sequence (DNA): TGCGCCAGCAGCCAAGACCGGGGACAGCTGAACACTGAAGCTTTCTTT. It yields the protein CASSQDRGQLNTEAFF.

V usage is TRBV9 and J usage is TRBJ1-2; no clear D gene. Between the trimmed V and J ends, which lost 0 bases and 7 bases, there was a span of 22 bases. CDR1 is SGDLS and CDR2 is YYNGEE in the germline V gene. This CDR3 is 17 amino acids long. As DNA, the CDR3 is TGTGCCAGCAGCGTAGGGGGAAGCGGACGGCGACTGGGTGGCTACACCTTC. This gives the protein CASSVGGSGRRLGGYTF.

This clone was detected only a few times. The chain links TRBV27 to TRBJ1-2, with TRBD1 identical over 8 bases. The trim removed 8 bases at V and 7 bases at J, leaving 9 bases unmatched. This CDR3 contains 13 residues. Germline V CDR1 and CDR2: MNHEY, SMNVEV (reference sequence). The CDR3 sequence: CASAETGDPGYTF. The CDR3 DNA follows: TGTGCCAGCGCTGAGACAGGGGACCCTGGCTACACCTTC.

This clone was observed a few times. The V gene is TRBV5-8, the J gene TRBJ1-3; weak D call: TRBD1 (5 bases). CDR3 length: 15 amino acids. CDR1 and CDR2 from the germline V gene are SGHTS and YDEGEE. Trimming cost V 0 bases and J 3 bases, with 10 bases left between them. In DNA form, the CDR3 reads TGTGCCAGCAGCTTGGCTTCAGGGTTTGGAAACACCATATATTTT. This encodes CASSLASGFGNTIYF. Together with reference TRBV5-8 and TRBJ1-3, the CDR3 gives the full variable domain: EAGVTQSPTHLIKTRGQQATLRCSPISGHTSVYWYQQALGLGLQFLLWYDEGEERNRGNFPPRFSGRQFPNYSSELNVNALELEDSALYLCASSLASGFGNTIYFGEGSWLTVV.

The rearrangement joins TRBV7-8 to TRBJ2-1; D may be TRBD1 (6 bases). CDR1 SGHVS and CDR2 FQNEAQ come from the germline V gene. This CDR3 region has 14 residues. The V gene lost 2 bases and the J gene lost 1 base, with 6 bases spanning the gap. Written as DNA, the CDR3 is TGTGCCAGCAGCTTACAGGGGTCCTACAATGAGCAGTTCTTC. Translation gives CASSLQGSYNEQFF. Filled out from reference TRBV7-8 and TRBJ2-1, the complete variable domain reads GAGVSQSPRYKVAKRGQDVALRCDPISGHVSLFWYQQALGQGPEFLTYFQNEAQLDKSGLPSDRFFAERPEGSVSTLKIQRTQQEDSAVYLCASSLQGSYNEQFFGPGTRLTVL.

This clone was detected once. The chain links TRBV2 to TRBJ1-4; 7 nucleotides agree with TRBD1. J was trimmed by 7 bases and V by 3 bases; bases with no gene match: 5. This CDR3 is 14 amino acids long. Germline CDR1 and CDR2: SNHLY and FYNNEI. The CDR3 sequence: CASSDGTVSEKLFF. DNA of the CDR3: TGTGCCAGCAGTGACGGGACAGTGAGTGAAAAACTGTTTTTT. Supplemented by reference TRBV2 and TRBJ1-4, the full variable domain reads EPEVTQTPSHQVTQMGQEVILRCVPISNHLYFYWYRQILGQKVEFLVSFYNNEISEKSEIFDDQFSVERPDGSNFTLKIRSTKLEDSAMYFCASSDGTVSEKLFFGSGTQLSVL.

About this clone itself: A junction boundary mismatches the germline segment, possibly from a read error. The chain combines TRBV5-4 with TRBJ1-2; 9 bases fit TRBD1. Germline V lookup: CDR1 SGHNT, CDR2 YYREEE (reference sequence). CDR3 length: 16 residues. The DNA for the CDR3 is TGTGCCAGCAGCTTGTCGGGTGGACAGGGGATCTATGGCTACCCCTTC. Its translation: CASSLSGGQGIYGYPF.

This rearrangement joins TRBV5-1 to TRBJ2-1; 14 bases are a match to TRBD2. Unmatched junction bases numbered 14, after V lost 0 bases and J lost 12 bases. The CDR3 contains 18 residues. Germline CDR1 SGHRS, CDR2 YFSETQ. CDR3 DNA: TGCGCCAGCAGCTTGGCCGGCCGTCGACTAGCGGGAGGGCAGGGGCAGTTCTTC. Translating gives CASSLAGRRLAGGQGQFF.

The V and J genes are TRBV19 and TRBJ1-2; possibly TRBD1 for D (6 bases). The CDR3 sequence is 16 residues long. Trimming stripped 7 bases from V and 1 base from J, with 19 bases between. CDR1 is LNHDA and CDR2 is SQIVND in the germline V gene (reference sequence). CDR3 DNA sequence: TGTGCCAGTAATAACGCGGGGGCAGCGCTTAACTATGGCTACACCTTC. It encodes CASNNAGAALNYGYTF.

This clone has only a few counts. The V and J genes are TRBV5-1 and TRBJ1-1; tentatively, D is TRBD1 (6 bases). Looked up from germline, CDR1 is SGHRS and CDR2 is YFSETQ. The CDR3 totals 14 residues. Trimming left V 1 base short and J 0 bases short, with 7 bases between. The CDR3 nucleotides read TGCGCCAGCAGCTTGACAGGGATGAACACTGAAGCTTTCTTT. Its translation: CASSLTGMNTEAFF.

The chain couples TRBV4-3 to TRBJ2-2; 7 bases agree with TRBD2. V lost 1 base to trimming and J lost 4 bases; unmatched junction nucleotides: 0. The CDR3 loop spans 14 amino acids. Germline values: CDR1 LGHNA, CDR2 YSLEER. The CDR3 sequence is CASSQGGGTGELFF. CDR3 coding DNA: TGCGCCAGCAGCCAAGGGGGGGGCACCGGGGAGCTGTTTTTT.